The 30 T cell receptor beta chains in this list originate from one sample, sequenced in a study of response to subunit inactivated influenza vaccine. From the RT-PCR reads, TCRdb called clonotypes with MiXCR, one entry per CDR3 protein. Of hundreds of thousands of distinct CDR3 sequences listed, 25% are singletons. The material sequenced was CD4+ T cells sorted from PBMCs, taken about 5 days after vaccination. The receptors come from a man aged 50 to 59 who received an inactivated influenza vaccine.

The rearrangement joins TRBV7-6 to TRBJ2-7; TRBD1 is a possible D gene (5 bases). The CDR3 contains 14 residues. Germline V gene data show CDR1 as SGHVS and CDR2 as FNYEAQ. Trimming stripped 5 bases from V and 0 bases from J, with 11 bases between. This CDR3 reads CASSRAGPSYEQYF. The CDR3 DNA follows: TGTGCCAGCAGCCGGGCAGGGCCCTCCTACGAGCAGTACTTC.

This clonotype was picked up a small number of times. Written as DNA, the CDR3 is TGTGCCAGCGACAGGGACTTCAATCAGCCCCAGCATTTT. Amino acid sequence: CASDRDFNQPQHF. This chain connects TRBV19 to TRBJ1-5, with 7 bases fitting TRBD1. The trim removed 9 bases at V and 3 bases at J, leaving 5 bases unmatched. Germline V CDR1 and CDR2: LNHDA, SQIVND (reference sequence). This CDR3 has 13 amino acids.

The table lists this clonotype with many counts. The DNA for the CDR3 is TGTGCCAGCAGCTTCGCCGATCCCACAGATACGCAGTATTTT. Translation gives CASSFADPTDTQYF. The chain is built from TRBV11-1 and TRBJ2-3; D ambiguous. V was shortened by 3 bases and J by 2 bases, with 9 bases between the two germline ends. The CDR3 loop spans 14 amino acids. Germline lookup yields CDR1 SGHAT and CDR2 FQDESV (reference sequence).

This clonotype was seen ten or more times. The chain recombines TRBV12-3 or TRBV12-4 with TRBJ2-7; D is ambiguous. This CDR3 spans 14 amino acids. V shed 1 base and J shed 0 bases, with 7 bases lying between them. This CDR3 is CASSLEQLSYEQYF. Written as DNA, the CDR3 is TGTGCCAGCAGTTTAGAGCAACTCTCCTACGAGCAGTACTTC.

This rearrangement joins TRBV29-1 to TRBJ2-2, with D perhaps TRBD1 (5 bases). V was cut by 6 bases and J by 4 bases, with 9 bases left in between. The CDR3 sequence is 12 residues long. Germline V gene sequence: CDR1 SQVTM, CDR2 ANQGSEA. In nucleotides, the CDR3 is TGCAGCGTCGGACACCTCACCGGGGAGCTGTTTTTT. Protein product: CSVGHLTGELFF.

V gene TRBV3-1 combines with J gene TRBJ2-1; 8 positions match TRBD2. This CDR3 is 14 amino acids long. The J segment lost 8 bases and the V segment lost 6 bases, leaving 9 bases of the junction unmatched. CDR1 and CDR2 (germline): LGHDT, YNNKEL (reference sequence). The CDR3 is CASSDGTSRYEQFF. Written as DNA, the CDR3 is TGTGCCAGCAGTGACGGGACTAGTCGTTATGAGCAGTTCTTC.

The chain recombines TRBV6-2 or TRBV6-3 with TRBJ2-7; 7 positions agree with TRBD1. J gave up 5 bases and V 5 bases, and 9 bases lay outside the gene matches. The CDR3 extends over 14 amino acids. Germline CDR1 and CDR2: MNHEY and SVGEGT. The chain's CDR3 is CASSRPGQRDEQYF. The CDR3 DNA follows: TGTGCCAGCAGTCGACCGGGACAGCGAGACGAGCAGTACTTC.

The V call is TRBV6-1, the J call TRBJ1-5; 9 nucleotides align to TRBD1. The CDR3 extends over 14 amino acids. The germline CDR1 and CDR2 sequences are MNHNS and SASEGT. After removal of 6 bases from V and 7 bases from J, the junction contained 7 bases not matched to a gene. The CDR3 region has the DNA TGTGCCAGCAGCACCGGGACAGGGAACCAGCCCCAGCATTTT. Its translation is CASSTGTGNQPQHF.

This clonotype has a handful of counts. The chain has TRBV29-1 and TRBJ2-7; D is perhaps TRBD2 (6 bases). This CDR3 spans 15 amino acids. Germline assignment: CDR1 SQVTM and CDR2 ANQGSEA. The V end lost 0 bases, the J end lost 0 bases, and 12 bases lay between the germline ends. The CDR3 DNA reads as TGCAGCGTTGAAGATAGGCTAGCGAGCTCCTACGAGCAGTACTTC. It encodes CSVEDRLASSYEQYF.

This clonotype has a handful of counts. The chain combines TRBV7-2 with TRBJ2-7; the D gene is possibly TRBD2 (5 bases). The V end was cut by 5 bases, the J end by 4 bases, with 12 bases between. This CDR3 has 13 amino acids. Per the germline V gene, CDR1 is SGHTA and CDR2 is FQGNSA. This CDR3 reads CASSPTGGYEQYF. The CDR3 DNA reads TGTGCCAGCAGCCCCACGGGCGGGTACGAGCAGTACTTC.

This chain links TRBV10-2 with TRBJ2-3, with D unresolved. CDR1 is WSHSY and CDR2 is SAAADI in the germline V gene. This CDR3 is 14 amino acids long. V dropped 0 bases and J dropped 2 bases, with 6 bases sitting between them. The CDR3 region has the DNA TGCGCCAGCAGTGAGTCCTACCCCACAGATACGCAGTATTTT. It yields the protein CASSESYPTDTQYF.

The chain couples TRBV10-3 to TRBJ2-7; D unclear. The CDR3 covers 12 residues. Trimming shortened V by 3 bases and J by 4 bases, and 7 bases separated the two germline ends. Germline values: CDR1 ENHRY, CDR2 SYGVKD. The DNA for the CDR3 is TGTGCCATCAGTGATTCAAAATACGAGCAGTACTTC. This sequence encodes CAISDSKYEQYF.

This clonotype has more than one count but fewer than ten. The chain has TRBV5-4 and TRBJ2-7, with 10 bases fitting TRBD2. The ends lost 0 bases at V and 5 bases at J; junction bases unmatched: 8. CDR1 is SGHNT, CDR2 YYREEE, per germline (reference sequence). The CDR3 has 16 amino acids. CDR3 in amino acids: CASSLAAGTSVHEQYF. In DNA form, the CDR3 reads TGTGCCAGCAGCTTGGCCGCCGGGACTAGCGTCCACGAGCAGTACTTC.

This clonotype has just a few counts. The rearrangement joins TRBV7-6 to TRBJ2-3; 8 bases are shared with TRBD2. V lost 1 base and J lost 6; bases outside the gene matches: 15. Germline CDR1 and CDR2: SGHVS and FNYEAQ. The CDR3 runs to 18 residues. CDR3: CASSLGPSFSGVVDTQYF. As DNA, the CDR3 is TGTGCCAGCAGCTTAGGACCGTCATTTAGCGGGGTGGTTGATACGCAGTATTTT. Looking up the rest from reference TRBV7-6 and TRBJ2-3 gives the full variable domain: GAGVSQSPRYKVTKRGQDVALRCDPISGHVSLYWYRQALGQGPEFLTYFNYEAQQDKSGLPNDRFSAERPEGSISTLTIQRTEQRDSAMYRCASSLGPSFSGVVDTQYFGPGTRLTVL.

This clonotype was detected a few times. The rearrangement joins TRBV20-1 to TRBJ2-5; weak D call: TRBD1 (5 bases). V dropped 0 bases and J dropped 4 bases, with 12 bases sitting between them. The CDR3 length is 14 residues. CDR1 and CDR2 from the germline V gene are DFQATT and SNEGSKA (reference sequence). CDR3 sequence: CSAREAGSRETQYF. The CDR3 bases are TGCAGTGCTAGAGAAGCAGGGTCGAGAGAGACCCAGTACTTC.

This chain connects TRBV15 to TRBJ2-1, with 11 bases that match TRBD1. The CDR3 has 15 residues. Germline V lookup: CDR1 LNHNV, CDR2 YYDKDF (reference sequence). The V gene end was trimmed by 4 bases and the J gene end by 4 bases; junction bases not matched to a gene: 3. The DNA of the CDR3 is TGTGCCACCAGCATAGGACAGGGGGCATACAATGAGCAGTTCTTC. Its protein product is CATSIGQGAYNEQFF.

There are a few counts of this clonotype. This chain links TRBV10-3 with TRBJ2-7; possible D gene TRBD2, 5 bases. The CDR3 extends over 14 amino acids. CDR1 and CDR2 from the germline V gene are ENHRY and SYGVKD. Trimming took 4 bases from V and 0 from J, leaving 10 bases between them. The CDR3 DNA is TGTGCCATCAGTGGCGGCGGGCCCTCCTACGAGCAGTACTTC. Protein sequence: CAISGGGPSYEQYF.

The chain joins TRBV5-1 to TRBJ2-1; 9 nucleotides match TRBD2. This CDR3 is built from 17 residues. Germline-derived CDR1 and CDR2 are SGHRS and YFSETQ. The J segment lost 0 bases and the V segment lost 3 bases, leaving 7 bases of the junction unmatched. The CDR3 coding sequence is TGCGCCAGCAGCTCGCTCGGGACTAGCAACTCCTACAATGAGCAGTTCTTC. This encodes CASSSLGTSNSYNEQFF.

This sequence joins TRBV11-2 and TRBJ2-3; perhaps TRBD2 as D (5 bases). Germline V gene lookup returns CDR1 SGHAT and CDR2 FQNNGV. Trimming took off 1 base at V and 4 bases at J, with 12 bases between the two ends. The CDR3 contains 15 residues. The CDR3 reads CASSLGPRRADTQYF. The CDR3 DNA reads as TGTGCCAGCAGCTTAGGTCCCCGGCGGGCAGATACGCAGTATTTT.

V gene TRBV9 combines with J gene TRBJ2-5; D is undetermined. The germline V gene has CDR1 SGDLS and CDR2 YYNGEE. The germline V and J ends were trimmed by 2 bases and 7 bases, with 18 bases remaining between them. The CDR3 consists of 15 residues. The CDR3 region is CASSVERHPLGTQYF. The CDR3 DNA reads TGTGCCAGCAGCGTCGAGCGACACCCCTTAGGGACCCAGTACTTC.

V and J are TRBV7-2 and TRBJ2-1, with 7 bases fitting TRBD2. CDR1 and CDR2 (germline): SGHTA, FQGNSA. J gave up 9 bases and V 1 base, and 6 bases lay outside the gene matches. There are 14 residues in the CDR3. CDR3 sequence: CASSLGTSLGEQFF. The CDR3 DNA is TGTGCCAGCAGCTTAGGGACTAGTTTGGGTGAGCAGTTCTTC.

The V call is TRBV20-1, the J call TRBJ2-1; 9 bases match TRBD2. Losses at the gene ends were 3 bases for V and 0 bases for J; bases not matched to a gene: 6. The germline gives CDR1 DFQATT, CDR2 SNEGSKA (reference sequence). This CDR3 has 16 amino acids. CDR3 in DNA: TGCAGTGCTAGGACTGCGGGAGGGAGCTCCTACAATGAGCAGTTCTTC. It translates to CSARTAGGSSYNEQFF.

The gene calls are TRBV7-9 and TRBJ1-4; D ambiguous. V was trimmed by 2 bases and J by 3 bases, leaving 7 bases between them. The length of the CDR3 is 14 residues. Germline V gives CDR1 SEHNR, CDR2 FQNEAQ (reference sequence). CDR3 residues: CASSLRESNEKLFF. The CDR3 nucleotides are TGTGCCAGCAGCTTAAGGGAGTCTAATGAAAAACTGTTTTTT.

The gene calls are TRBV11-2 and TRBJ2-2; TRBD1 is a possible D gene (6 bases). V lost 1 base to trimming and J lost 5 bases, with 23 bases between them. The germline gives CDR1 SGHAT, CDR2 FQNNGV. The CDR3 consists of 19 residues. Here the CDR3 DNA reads TGTGCCAGCAGCTTAGTGACGTCCCGGGGTTGGGACACTACCGGGGAGCTGTTTTTT. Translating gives CASSLVTSRGWDTTGELFF.

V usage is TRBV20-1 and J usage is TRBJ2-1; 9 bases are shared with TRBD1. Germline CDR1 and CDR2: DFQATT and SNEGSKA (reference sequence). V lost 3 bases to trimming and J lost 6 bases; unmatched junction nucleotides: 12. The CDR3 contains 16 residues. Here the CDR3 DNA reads TGCAGTGCTAGTATCGGGGGACAGGGAGTAGGCAATGAGCAGTTCTTC. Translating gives CSASIGGQGVGNEQFF.

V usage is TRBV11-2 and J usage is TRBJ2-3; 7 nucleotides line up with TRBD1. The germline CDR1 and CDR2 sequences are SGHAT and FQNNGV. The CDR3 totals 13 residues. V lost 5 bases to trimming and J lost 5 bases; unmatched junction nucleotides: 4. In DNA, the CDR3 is TGTGCCAGCAGCCCTGACAGGGAAGATACGCAGTATTTT. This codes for CASSPDREDTQYF.

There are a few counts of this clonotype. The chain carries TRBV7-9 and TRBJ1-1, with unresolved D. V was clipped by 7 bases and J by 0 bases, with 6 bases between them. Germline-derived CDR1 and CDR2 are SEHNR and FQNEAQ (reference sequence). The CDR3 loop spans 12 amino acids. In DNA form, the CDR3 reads TGTGCCAGCACCCGACTGAACACTGAAGCTTTCTTT. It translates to CASTRLNTEAFF.

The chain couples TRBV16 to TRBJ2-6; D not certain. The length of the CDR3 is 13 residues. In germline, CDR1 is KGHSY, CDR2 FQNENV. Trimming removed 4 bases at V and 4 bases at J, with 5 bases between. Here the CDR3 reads CASSPFGANVLTF. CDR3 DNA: TGTGCCAGCAGCCCCTTCGGGGCCAACGTCCTGACTTTC.

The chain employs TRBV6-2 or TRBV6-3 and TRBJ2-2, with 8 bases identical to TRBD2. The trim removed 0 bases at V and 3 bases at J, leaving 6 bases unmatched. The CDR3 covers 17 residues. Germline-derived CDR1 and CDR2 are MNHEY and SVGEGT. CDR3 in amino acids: CASSYSPGGFHTGELFF. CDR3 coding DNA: TGTGCCAGCAGTTACTCGCCGGGGGGGTTTCACACCGGGGAGCTGTTTTTT.

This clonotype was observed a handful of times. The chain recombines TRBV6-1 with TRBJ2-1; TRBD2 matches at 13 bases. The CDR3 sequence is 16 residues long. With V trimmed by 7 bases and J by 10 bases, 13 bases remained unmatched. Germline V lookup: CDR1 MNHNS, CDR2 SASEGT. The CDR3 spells CASTPLRTSGSGEQFF. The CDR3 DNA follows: TGTGCCAGCACCCCTCTACGGACTAGCGGGAGTGGGGAGCAGTTCTTC.